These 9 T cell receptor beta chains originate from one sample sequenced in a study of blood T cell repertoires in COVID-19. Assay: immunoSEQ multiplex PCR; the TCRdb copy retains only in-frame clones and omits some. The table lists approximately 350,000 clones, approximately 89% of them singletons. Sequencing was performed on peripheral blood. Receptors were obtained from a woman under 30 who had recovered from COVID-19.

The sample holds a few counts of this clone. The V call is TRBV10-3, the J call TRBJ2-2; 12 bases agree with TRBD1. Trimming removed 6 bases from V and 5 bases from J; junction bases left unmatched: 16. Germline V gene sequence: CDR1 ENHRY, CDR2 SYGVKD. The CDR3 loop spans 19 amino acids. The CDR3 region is CAISRQPGQGAPGTGELFF. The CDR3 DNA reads TGTGCCATCAGCCGTCAACCGGGACAGGGGGCTCCAGGGACCGGGGAGCTGTTTTTT.

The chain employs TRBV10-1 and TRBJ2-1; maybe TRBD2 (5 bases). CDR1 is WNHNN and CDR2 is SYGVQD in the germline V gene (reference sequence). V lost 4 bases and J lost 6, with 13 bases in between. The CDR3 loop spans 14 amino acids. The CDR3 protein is CASSGAGRPNEQFF. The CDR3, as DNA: TGCGCCAGCAGTGGGGCGGGTAGACCCAATGAGCAGTTCTTC.

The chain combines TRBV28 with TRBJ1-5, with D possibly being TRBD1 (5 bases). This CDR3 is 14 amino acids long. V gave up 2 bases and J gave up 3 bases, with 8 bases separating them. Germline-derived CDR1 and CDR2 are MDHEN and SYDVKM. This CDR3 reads CASSLRGINQPQHF. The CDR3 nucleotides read TGTGCCAGCAGTTTAAGGGGCATCAATCAGCCCCAGCATTTT. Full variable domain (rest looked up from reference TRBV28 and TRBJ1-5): DVKVTQSSRYLVKRTGEKVFLECVQDMDHENMFWYRQDPGLGLRLIYFSYDVKMKEKGDIPEGYSVSREKKERFSLILESASTNQTSMYLCASSLRGINQPQHFGDGTRLSIL.

The CDR3 sequence: CASSQETFLGAFF. The CDR3 coding sequence is TGTGCCAGCAGCCAAGAGACATTCCTTGGGGCTTTCTTT. The chain links TRBV3-1 (or the pseudogene TRBV3-2) to TRBJ1-1; D gene uncertain. CDR1 is LGHDT, CDR2 YNNKEL, per germline (reference sequence). The CDR3 extends over 13 amino acids. V was cut by 0 bases and J by 11 bases, with 13 bases left in between.

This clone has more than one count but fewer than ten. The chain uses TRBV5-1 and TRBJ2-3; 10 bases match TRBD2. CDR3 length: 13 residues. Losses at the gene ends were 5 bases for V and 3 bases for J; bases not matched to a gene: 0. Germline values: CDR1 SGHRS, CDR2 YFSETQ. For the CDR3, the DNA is TGCGCCAGCAGACTAGCGGGAACAGATACGCAGTATTTT. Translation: CASRLAGTDTQYF.

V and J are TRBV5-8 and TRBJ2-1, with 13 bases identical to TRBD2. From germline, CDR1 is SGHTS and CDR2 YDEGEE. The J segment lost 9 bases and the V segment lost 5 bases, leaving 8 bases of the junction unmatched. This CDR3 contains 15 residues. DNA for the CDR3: TGTGCCAGCAGTACCGGACTAGCGGGAGAGAGTGAGCAGTTCTTC. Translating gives CASSTGLAGESEQFF.

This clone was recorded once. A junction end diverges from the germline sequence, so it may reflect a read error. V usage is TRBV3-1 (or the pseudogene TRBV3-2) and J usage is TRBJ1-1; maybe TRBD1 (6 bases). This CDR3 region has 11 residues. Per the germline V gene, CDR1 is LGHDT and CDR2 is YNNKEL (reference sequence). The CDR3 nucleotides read TGTGCCAGCAGCCAAAACCGGGGGGCTGTCTTT. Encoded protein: CASSQNRGAVF.

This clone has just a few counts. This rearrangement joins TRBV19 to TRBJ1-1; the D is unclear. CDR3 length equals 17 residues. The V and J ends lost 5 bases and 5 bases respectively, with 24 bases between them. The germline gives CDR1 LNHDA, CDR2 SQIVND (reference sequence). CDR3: CASSGVWRGKRGTEAFF. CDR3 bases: TGTGCCAGTAGTGGCGTCTGGAGAGGGAAGAGAGGGACTGAAGCTTTCTTT.

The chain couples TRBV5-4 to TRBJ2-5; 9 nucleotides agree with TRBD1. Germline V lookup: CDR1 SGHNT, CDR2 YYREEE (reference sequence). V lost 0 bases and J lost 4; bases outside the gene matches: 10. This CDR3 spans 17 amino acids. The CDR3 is CASSLGLGNRGRETQYF. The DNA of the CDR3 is TGTGCCAGCAGCTTGGGTTTGGGGAACAGGGGGCGAGAGACCCAGTACTTC.